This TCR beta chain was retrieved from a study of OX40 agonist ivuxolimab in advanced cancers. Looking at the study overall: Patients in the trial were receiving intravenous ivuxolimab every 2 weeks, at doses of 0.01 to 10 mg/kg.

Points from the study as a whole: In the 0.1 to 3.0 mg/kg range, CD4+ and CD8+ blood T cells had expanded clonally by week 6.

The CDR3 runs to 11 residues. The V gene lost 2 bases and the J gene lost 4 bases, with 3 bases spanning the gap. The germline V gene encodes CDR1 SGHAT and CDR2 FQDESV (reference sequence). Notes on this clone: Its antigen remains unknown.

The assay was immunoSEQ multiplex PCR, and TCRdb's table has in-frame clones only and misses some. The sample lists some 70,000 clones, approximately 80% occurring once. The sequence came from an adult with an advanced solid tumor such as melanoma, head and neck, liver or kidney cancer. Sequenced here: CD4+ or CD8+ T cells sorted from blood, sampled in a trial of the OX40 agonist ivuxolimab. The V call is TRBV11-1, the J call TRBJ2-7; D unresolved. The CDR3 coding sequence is TGTGCCAGCAGCTTAATATACGAGCAGTACTTC. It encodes CASSLIYEQYF.